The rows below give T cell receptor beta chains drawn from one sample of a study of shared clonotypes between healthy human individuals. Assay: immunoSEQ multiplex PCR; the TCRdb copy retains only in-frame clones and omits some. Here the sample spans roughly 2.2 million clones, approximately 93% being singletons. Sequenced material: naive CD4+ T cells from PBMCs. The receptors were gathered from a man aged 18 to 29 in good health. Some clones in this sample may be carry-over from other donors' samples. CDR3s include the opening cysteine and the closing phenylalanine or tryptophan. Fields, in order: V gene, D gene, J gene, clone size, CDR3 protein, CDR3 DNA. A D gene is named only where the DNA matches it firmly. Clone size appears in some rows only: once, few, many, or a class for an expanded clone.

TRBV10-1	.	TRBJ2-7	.	CASSDHRGGIYEQYF	TGCGCCAGCAGTGACCATCGTGGGGGGATCTACGAGCAGTACTTC
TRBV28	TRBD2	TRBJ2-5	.	CASSLLRAGGTQETQYF	TGTGCCAGCAGTTTATTAAGAGCGGGGGGAACCCAAGAGACCCAGTACTTC
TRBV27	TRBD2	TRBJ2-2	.	CASKRLAGGELFF	TGTGCCAGCAAGCGACTAGCAGGCGGGGAGCTGTTTTTT
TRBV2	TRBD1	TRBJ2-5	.	CASRKGQGMETQYF	TGTGCCAGCAGGAAGGGACAGGGGATGGAGACCCAGTACTTC
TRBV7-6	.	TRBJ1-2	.	CASGPGRGGNGYTF	TGTGCCAGCGGACCGGGACGAGGGGGGAATGGCTACACCTTC
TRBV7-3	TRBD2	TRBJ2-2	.	CASSRLAGATGELFF	TGTGCCAGCAGCCGACTAGCGGGAGCCACCGGGGAGCTGTTTTTT
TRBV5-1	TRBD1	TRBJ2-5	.	CASSLGQGAETQYF	TGCGCCAGCAGCTTGGGACAGGGTGCGGAGACCCAGTACTTC
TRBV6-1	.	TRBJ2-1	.	CASSGGPHSTNEQFF	TGTGCCAGCAGTGGAGGGCCCCACTCTACGAATGAGCAGTTCTTC
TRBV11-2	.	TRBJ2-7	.	CASSLSLPNYEQYF	TGTGCCAGCAGCTTATCGCTGCCTAACTACGAGCAGTACTTC
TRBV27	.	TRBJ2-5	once	CASSLKETQYF	TGTGCCAGCAGTCTCAAAGAGACCCAGTACTTC
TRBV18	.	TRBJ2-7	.	CASSPPTVRGSYEQYF	TGTGCCAGCTCACCACCGACAGTGAGGGGATCCTACGAGCAGTACTTC
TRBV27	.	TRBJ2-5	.	CASSLWRGPYQETQYF	TGTGCCAGCAGTTTATGGCGGGGGCCGTACCAAGAGACCCAGTACTTC
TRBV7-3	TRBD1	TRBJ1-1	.	CASSPTGVGNTEAFF	TGTGCCAGCAGCCCGACAGGGGTGGGCAACACTGAAGCTTTCTTT
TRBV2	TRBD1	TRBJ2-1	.	CATRQGPYNEQFF	TGTGCCACCCGACAGGGACCCTACAATGAGCAGTTCTTC
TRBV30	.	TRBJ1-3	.	CAWRFSGNTIYF	TGTGCCTGGAGGTTCTCTGGAAACACCATATATTTT
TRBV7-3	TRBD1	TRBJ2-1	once	CASSSSTGRQFF	TGTGCCAGCAGCTCATCGACAGGGAGGCAGTTCTTC
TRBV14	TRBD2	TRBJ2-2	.	CASSQGKRGSTGELFF	TGTGCCAGCAGCCAAGGAAAGCGGGGCAGCACCGGGGAGCTGTTTTTT
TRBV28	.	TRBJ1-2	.	CASSWGAGLVFNYGYTF	TGTGCCAGCAGTTGGGGGGCAGGGCTAGTGTTTAACTATGGCTACACCTTC
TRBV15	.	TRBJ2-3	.	CATSGFIRGDTQYF	TGTGCCACCAGCGGTTTTATACGAGGAGATACGCAGTATTTT
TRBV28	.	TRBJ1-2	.	CASNPVLHYGYTF	TGTGCCAGCAATCCCGTTCTTCACTATGGCTACACCTTC
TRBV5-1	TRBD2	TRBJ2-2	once	CASSYLAGGTGELFF	TGCGCCAGCAGTTACCTAGCGGGAGGCACCGGGGAGCTGTTTTTT
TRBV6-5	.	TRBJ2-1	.	CASSSLSRDDEQFF	TGTGCCAGCAGTTCTCTATCCAGGGATGATGAGCAGTTCTTC
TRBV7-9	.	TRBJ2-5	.	CASSSWLGGGQETQYF	TGTGCCAGCAGCTCCTGGCTAGGGGGAGGCCAAGAGACCCAGTACTTC
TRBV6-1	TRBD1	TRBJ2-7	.	CASSEGQGREQYF	TGTGCCAGCAGTGAGGGACAGGGTCGCGAGCAGTACTTC
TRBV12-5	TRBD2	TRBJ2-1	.	CASGLASGTSGTNYEQFF	TGTGCTAGTGGTTTGGCATCCGGGACTAGCGGGACCAACTACGAGCAGTTCTTC
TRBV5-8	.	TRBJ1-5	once	CASSLSYQPQHF	TGTGCCAGCAGCTTGTCCTATCAGCCCCAGCATTTT
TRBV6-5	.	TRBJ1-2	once	CASSPRITGIGYTF	TGTGCCAGCAGTCCCCGGATTACGGGGATTGGCTACACCTTC
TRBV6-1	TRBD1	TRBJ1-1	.	CASSEQGTGGTEAFF	TGTGCCAGCAGTGAACAGGGGACAGGGGGCACTGAAGCTTTCTTT
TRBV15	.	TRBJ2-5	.	CATSRDPGRETQYF	TGTGCCACCAGCAGAGATCCAGGGAGGGAGACCCAGTACTTC
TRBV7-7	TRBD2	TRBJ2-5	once	CASSPGGSETQYF	TGTGCCAGCAGCCCGGGAGGGTCGGAGACCCAGTACTTC
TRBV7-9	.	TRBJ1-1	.	CASSRAAAEAFF	TGTGCCAGCAGCCGGGCGGCCGCTGAAGCTTTCTTT
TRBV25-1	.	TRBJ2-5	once	CASSESGQIRPLAQYF	TGTGCCAGCAGTGAATCCGGACAGATCCGGCCATTGGCCCAGTACTTC
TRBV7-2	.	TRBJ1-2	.	CASSLFQGINYGYTF	TGTGCCAGCAGCTTATTTCAGGGGATTAACTATGGCTACACCTTC
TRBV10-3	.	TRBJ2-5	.	CAISEGRRSETQYF	TGTGCCATCAGTGAGGGACGGCGATCAGAGACCCAGTACTTC
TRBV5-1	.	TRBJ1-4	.	CASSLAGQGSNEKLFF	TGCGCCAGCAGCTTGGCCGGTCAGGGTTCTAATGAAAAACTGTTTTTT
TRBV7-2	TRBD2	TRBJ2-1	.	CASSFNSGRAYNEQFF	TGTGCCAGCAGCTTTAATAGCGGGAGGGCCTACAATGAGCAGTTCTTC
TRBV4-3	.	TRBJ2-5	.	CASSPRLGVKTQYF	TGCGCCAGCAGCCCCCGGTTGGGAGTGAAGACCCAGTACTTC
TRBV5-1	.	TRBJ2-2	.	CASSPWRATGELFF	TGCGCCAGCAGCCCGTGGAGGGCGACCGGGGAGCTGTTTTTT